This is a list of T cell receptor beta chains from one sample in a study of T cells after yellow fever vaccination. TCRdb recomputed calls from the 5' RACE reads with MiXCR, one row per CDR3 protein. Of 400,000 to 650,000 distinct CDR3 sequences listed, 21% were seen once; the top ten hold less than 20%. The starting material was PBMCs, obtained approximately 22 days after the first yellow fever vaccination. The receptors here all came from a man aged 18 to 29 who received the YFV17D yellow fever vaccine. Both conserved end residues are part of each CDR3. Each record gives: D gene, V gene, clone size, J gene, CDR3 protein, CDR3 DNA. D genes are given only for firm matches. Expanded clones get a size class; other rows say once, few or many, or leave the size out.

NA	TRBV24-1	many	TRBJ2-3	CATSRGGGPTDTQYF	TGTGCCACCAGTCGAGGAGGCGGACCCACAGATACGCAGTATTTT
TRBD1	TRBV6-1	NA	TRBJ2-3	CASRLRGQGAIDTQYF	TGTGCCAGCAGACTTAGGGGACAGGGGGCTATAGATACGCAGTATTTT
NA	TRBV12-3/TRBV12-4	few	TRBJ1-2	CATRRGYGYTF	TGTGCCACCCGGAGGGGGTATGGCTACACCTTC
TRBD1	TRBV5-4	few	TRBJ1-6	CASSLGGTGYNSPLHF	TGTGCCAGCAGCTTGGGGGGGACAGGTTATAATTCACCCCTCCACTTT
NA	TRBV7-9	NA	TRBJ2-3	CASSLPPGIGTDTQYF	TGTGCCAGCAGCTTACCCCCAGGGATTGGCACAGATACGCAGTATTTT
NA	TRBV5-4	many	TRBJ2-1	CASSGGTASYNEQFF	TGTGCCAGCAGCGGGGGAACCGCTTCCTACAATGAGCAGTTCTTC
TRBD1	TRBV4-1	NA	TRBJ2-2	CASSQDRGRGVNTGELFF	TGCGCCAGCAGCCAAGACAGGGGGCGCGGGGTAAACACCGGGGAGCTGTTTTTT
NA	TRBV18	few	TRBJ2-2	CASSPSFIGTGELFF	TGTGCCAGCTCCCCGTCCTTTATTGGCACCGGGGAGCTGTTTTTT
NA	TRBV11-2	NA	TRBJ2-1	CASSQQGFEQFF	TGTGCCAGCAGTCAGCAGGGCTTTGAGCAGTTCTTC
NA	TRBV6-2/TRBV6-3	NA	TRBJ2-1	CASSYSVAGGVFEQFF	TGTGCCAGCAGTTACTCGGTGGCAGGGGGGGTTTTTGAGCAGTTCTTC
NA	TRBV9	NA	TRBJ2-3	CASSVGWGSEDTQYF	TGTGCCAGCAGCGTAGGGTGGGGGTCGGAAGATACGCAGTATTTT
NA	TRBV27	NA	TRBJ2-1	CASSMGLPGNNEQFF	TGTGCCAGCAGTATGGGACTTCCCGGAAACAATGAGCAGTTCTTC
NA	TRBV4-2	NA	TRBJ2-3	CASSQGGRVRPDTQYF	TGTGCCAGCAGCCAAGGGGGGCGGGTCCGCCCAGATACGCAGTATTTT
NA	TRBV7-2	NA	TRBJ1-1	CASSFVFVGGTEAFF	TGTGCCAGCAGCTTTGTCTTCGTGGGGGGCACTGAAGCTTTCTTT
NA	TRBV4-1	NA	TRBJ2-1	CASSQDGWSSYNEQFF	TGCGCCAGCAGCCAAGATGGATGGAGCTCCTACAATGAGCAGTTCTTC
NA	TRBV4-1	NA	TRBJ1-1	CASSQVIGITEAFF	TGCGCCAGCAGCCAAGTCATCGGAATCACTGAAGCTTTCTTT
NA	TRBV7-2	few	TRBJ1-4	CASSIGGQGWMKELFF	TGTGCCAGCAGCATCGGAGGCCAGGGTTGGATGAAAGAACTGTTTTTT
NA	TRBV4-3	NA	TRBJ2-5	CASSQDPPGPRETQYF	TGCGCCAGCAGCCAAGATCCCCCTGGGCCCCGGGAGACCCAGTACTTC
NA	TRBV7-8	NA	TRBJ1-3	CASSSYSGEGKFSGNTIYF	TGTGCCAGCAGCTCTTATTCCGGCGAAGGGAAATTCTCTGGAAACACCATATATTTT
TRBD2	TRBV7-2	few	TRBJ2-1	CASRLSGGYNEQFF	TGTGCCAGCAGGTTGAGCGGGGGGTACAATGAGCAGTTCTTC
NA	TRBV5-4	few	TRBJ2-1	CASSFYRERDNEQFF	TGTGCCAGCAGCTTTTACCGGGAACGGGACAATGAGCAGTTCTTC
TRBD1	TRBV3-1	few	TRBJ2-2	CASSHLDRAAGELFF	TGTGCCAGCAGCCACCTGGACAGGGCAGCCGGGGAGCTGTTTTTT
NA	TRBV20-1	few	TRBJ1-1	CSPSVGTEAFF	TGCAGTCCCAGTGTGGGGACTGAAGCTTTCTTT
TRBD1	TRBV7-2	NA	TRBJ1-3	CASSPQGAADTIYF	TGTGCCAGCAGCCCCCAGGGGGCCGCAGACACCATATATTTT
NA	TRBV5-1	NA	TRBJ1-2	CASSPPANYGYTF	TGCGCCAGCAGCCCGCCAGCTAACTATGGCTACACCTTC
TRBD1	TRBV4-3	once	TRBJ1-3	CASSRLLGTAGNTIYF	TGCGCCAGCAGCCGATTGCTCGGGACAGCTGGAAACACCATATATTTT
NA	TRBV6-2/TRBV6-3	NA	TRBJ2-3	CASSYLVTSTDTQYF	TGTGCCAGCAGTTACTTAGTAACTAGCACAGATACGCAGTATTTT
NA	TRBV25-1	NA	TRBJ1-1	CATQYQGGTEAFF	TGTGCCACCCAATACCAGGGAGGGACTGAAGCTTTCTTT
NA	TRBV6-6	many	TRBJ2-2	CASSSYGTGELFF	TGTGCCAGCAGTTCCTATGGGACCGGGGAGCTGTTTTTT
NA	TRBV18	NA	TRBJ2-6	CASSGALGANVLTF	TGTGCCAGCTCAGGGGCTCTCGGGGCCAACGTCCTGACTTTC